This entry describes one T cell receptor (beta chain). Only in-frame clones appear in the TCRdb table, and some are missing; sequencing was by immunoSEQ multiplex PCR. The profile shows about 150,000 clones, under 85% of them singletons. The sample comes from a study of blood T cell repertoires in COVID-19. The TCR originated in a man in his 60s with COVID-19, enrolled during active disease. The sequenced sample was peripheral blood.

The CDR3 sequence: CASSQGLLTEAFF. CDR3 nucleotide sequence: TGTGCCAGCAGCCAGGGACTGCTCACTGAAGCTTTCTTT. The chain has TRBV14 and TRBJ1-1, with a possible D match to TRBD1 (5 bases). Trimming removed 3 bases at V and 4 bases at J, with 9 bases between. From germline, CDR1 is SGHDN and CDR2 FVKESK. The CDR3 contains 13 residues.